The 6 T cell receptor beta chains in this list originate from one sample, sequenced in a study of cytotoxic CD8 clonotypes in ibrutinib-treated CLL. The data were produced by immunoSEQ multiplex PCR, yet TCRdb's version contains in-frame clones alone and is incomplete. The data show 40,000 or so clones, with about 70% seen just once and roughly 13% held by the top ten. The sample consisted of PBMCs, taken after 12 months of ibrutinib treatment. The receptors derive from a human donor with chronic lymphocytic leukemia.

This rearrangement joins TRBV6-5 to TRBJ2-3; no clear D. CDR1 is MNHEY, CDR2 SVGAGI, per germline. The CDR3 contains 15 residues. Trimming cost V 4 bases and J 6 bases, with 17 bases left between them. The CDR3 region has the DNA TGTGCCAGCAGTTCAACCCTACTACCCACGGATACGCAGTATTTT. Encoded protein: CASSSTLLPTDTQYF.

The CDR3, as DNA: TGTGCCTGGAGTTCCGGGGCCTCCTACGAGCAGTACTTC. Protein product: CAWSSGASYEQYF. The V and J genes are TRBV30 and TRBJ2-7; D tentatively fits TRBD1 or TRBD2 (5 bases each). This CDR3 comprises 13 residues. Germline CDR1 reads GTSNPN; CDR2 reads SVGIG (reference sequence). The V end lost 2 bases, the J end lost 0 bases, and 8 bases lay between the germline ends.

The chain employs TRBV19 and TRBJ1-1; D is uncertain. The V gene's germline CDR1 is LNHDA and CDR2 SQIVND (reference sequence). This CDR3 is built from 14 residues. Trimming left V 1 base short and J 2 bases short, with 8 bases between. The CDR3 loop reads CASSIGPSNTEAFF. In DNA form, the CDR3 reads TGTGCCAGTAGTATAGGCCCATCTAACACTGAAGCTTTCTTT.

The genes are TRBV27 and TRBJ2-7, with TRBD1 as a possible D gene (5 bases). Germline-derived CDR1 and CDR2 are MNHEY and SMNVEV (reference sequence). With 1 base removed from V and 1 base from J, the gap between germline ends came to 8 bases. CDR3 length: 14 residues. As DNA, the CDR3 is TGTGCCAGCAGTTTATACAGGATGTCCTACGAGCAGTACTTC. This codes for CASSLYRMSYEQYF.

This clone was picked up a small number of times. CDR3 in DNA: TGTGCCAGCAGCTTAGGTTCCGGGGCCAACGTCCTGACTTTC. This codes for CASSLGSGANVLTF. V usage is TRBV11-1 and J usage is TRBJ2-6; D gene uncertain. CDR1 SGHAT and CDR2 FQDESV come from the germline V gene (reference sequence). Deletions cut 1 base from V and 4 bases from J, with 5 bases between. CDR3 length equals 14 residues.

The chain joins TRBV2 to TRBJ2-7, with TRBD2 as a possible D gene (6 bases). This CDR3 has 13 amino acids. CDR1 and CDR2 from the germline V gene are SNHLY and FYNNEI. The V end lost 7 bases, the J end lost 0 bases, and 10 bases lay between the germline ends. In nucleotides, the CDR3 is TGTGCCAGCATGGCGGGGAGCTCCTACGAGCAGTACTTC. Its translation is CASMAGSSYEQYF.